The 14 T cell receptor beta chains below were found in one sample sequenced in a study of regulatory T cells in long-lasting Graves disease. Combining iRepertoire HTBI primers with Arm-PCR of CDR3 regions, the authors built TCR beta libraries. Using its own MiXCR run on the multiplex PCR reads, TCRdb lists one record per CDR3 protein. The sample includes some 470,000 distinct CDR3 sequences, about 22% of them seen just once. This sample's time point: persistent/refractory GD, antithyroid drugs over 5 years with positive TRAb. PBMC-derived RNA was used for the TCR library. The sequenced sample was peripheral blood mononuclear cells (PBMCs), obtained when the disease was refractory, from a patient treated with antithyroid drugs. All receptors come from a female donor with Graves disease.

DNA for the CDR3: TGCGCCAGCAGCCAAGATCTTCCGCCGGGGCTAAACTATGGCTACACCTTC. Translation gives CASSQDLPPGLNYGYTF. The rearrangement joins TRBV4-1 to TRBJ1-2, with a tentative D call TRBD1 (5 bases). Germline CDR1 reads MGHRA; CDR2 reads YSYEKL. CDR3 length: 17 amino acids. The ends were cut back, 0 bases at V and 2 bases at J, with 16 bases in the middle.

The chain has TRBV29-1 and TRBJ2-5, with D uncertain. Germline CDR1 is SQVTM and CDR2 is ANQGSEA. Trimming left V 4 bases short and J 5 bases short, with 11 bases between. This CDR3 has 12 amino acids. CDR3 region: CSVGGLWETQYF. The DNA for the CDR3 is TGCAGCGTTGGTGGGCTGTGGGAGACCCAGTACTTC. Full variable domain (outside the CDR3, taken from reference TRBV29-1 and TRBJ2-5): SAVISQKPSRDICQRGTSLTIQCQVDSQVTMMFWYRQQPGQSLTLIATANQGSEATYESGFVIDKFPISRPNLTFSTLTVSNMSPEDSSIYLCSVGGLWETQYFGPGTRLLVL.

This clonotype appeared many times. The chain links TRBV28 to TRBJ2-5, with D uncertain. The CDR3 loop spans 10 amino acids. Germline V gene sequence: CDR1 MDHEN, CDR2 SYDVKM. V was pared by 11 bases and J by 5 bases, with 9 bases between. The CDR3 DNA follows: TGTGCCTGCAAACGGGAGACCCAGTACTTC. Translation gives CACKRETQYF.

This clonotype was picked up many times. This rearrangement joins TRBV2 to TRBJ1-6, with unresolved D. The germline V and J ends were trimmed by 6 bases and 7 bases, with 4 bases remaining between them. The CDR3 consists of 11 residues. Germline V gene data show CDR1 as SNHLY and CDR2 as FYNNEI. The DNA of the CDR3 is TGTGCCAGCAGCGTGAATTCACCCCTCCACTTT. Protein sequence: CASSVNSPLHF.

The sample holds many counts of this clonotype. This chain links TRBV28 with TRBJ1-1, with TRBD1 matching over 7 bases. Germline V CDR1 and CDR2: MDHEN, SYDVKM. The V and J ends lost 6 bases and 8 bases, in that order; junction bases with no gene match: 9. The CDR3 has 13 amino acids. The CDR3 loop is CASRDRKPTEAFF. CDR3 nucleotide sequence: TGTGCCAGCAGGGACAGGAAACCAACAGAAGCTTTCTTT.

This clonotype was counted many times. The chain links TRBV12-3 or TRBV12-4 to TRBJ2-7; 15 bases agree with TRBD2. V shed 2 bases and J 0 bases; nucleotides not matched to a gene: 11. The CDR3 is 20 residues long. The CDR3 reads CASSLTVTGTSGGSSYEQYF. The CDR3 DNA reads as TGTGCCAGCAGTTTAACGGTCACCGGGACTAGCGGGGGGAGCTCCTACGAGCAGTACTTC.

This clonotype was detected many times. The chain carries TRBV28 and TRBJ1-1, with D possibly TRBD1 on 5 matching bases. In germline, CDR1 is MDHEN, CDR2 SYDVKM. The V gene lost 1 base and the J gene lost 8 bases, with 20 bases spanning the gap. The CDR3 is made up of 16 amino acids. CDR3 DNA: TGTGCCAGCAGTTTATTAGGAGGTGCGAGGGGTCGGGAAGCTTTCTTT. Translating it yields CASSLLGGARGREAFF.

This clonotype was seen more than once but under ten times. The chain is built from TRBV7-9 and TRBJ2-5; 7 nucleotides agree with TRBD2. V dropped 1 base and J dropped 5; count of bases not matched to a gene: 13. The CDR3 is 17 amino acids. Looked up from germline, CDR1 is SEHNR and CDR2 is FQNEAQ (reference sequence). The CDR3 nucleotides read TGTGCCAGCAGCTTAGGGTGGGGGAGCGGGACGGAGGAGACCCAGTACTTC. This codes for CASSLGWGSGTEETQYF.

This clonotype was found a few times. The chain couples TRBV30 to TRBJ2-3; D ambiguous. The germline V gene encodes CDR1 GTSNPN and CDR2 SVGIG (reference sequence). The V end was cut by 4 bases, the J end by 2 bases, with 7 bases between. The CDR3 runs 12 residues. CDR3: CAWTKNTDTQYF. The CDR3 nucleotides read TGTGCCTGGACTAAGAACACAGATACGCAGTATTTT.

This clonotype was seen more than once but under ten times. This chain joins TRBV30 and TRBJ1-2; TRBD1 is a possible D gene (5 bases). This CDR3 is 13 amino acids long. Trimming removed 0 bases at V and 7 bases at J, with 12 bases between. Per germline, CDR1 GTSNPN and CDR2 SVGIG (reference sequence). CDR3 nucleotides: TGTGCCTGGAGTGTAGCCCAGGGATCTGGCTACACCTTC. The encoded protein is CAWSVAQGSGYTF.

The sample holds many counts of this clonotype. The chain has TRBV28 and TRBJ2-5; the D call may be TRBD1 or TRBD2 (6 bases each). CDR1 MDHEN and CDR2 SYDVKM come from the germline V gene. This CDR3 contains 14 residues. V was clipped by 5 bases and J by 5 bases, with 15 bases between them. The CDR3 bases are TGTGCCAGCAGTCCCTCAACAGGGAGGGAGACCCAGTACTTC. It codes for CASSPSTGRETQYF.

This clonotype was detected many times. J is TRBJ2-7 and V is TRBV6-1, with 12 bases that match TRBD2. The ends lost 7 bases at V and 9 bases at J; junction bases unmatched: 10. The CDR3 is made up of 14 amino acids. Germline V lookup: CDR1 MNHNS, CDR2 SASEGT. CDR3 residues: CASNPSGRALVQYF. The CDR3 DNA reads TGTGCCAGCAACCCTAGCGGGAGGGCCTTGGTGCAGTACTTC.

This clonotype appeared many times. CDR3 loop: CASSPGQPNSPLHF. In nucleotides, the CDR3 is TGTGCCAGCAGTCCGGGACAGCCTAATTCACCCCTCCACTTT. J is TRBJ1-6 and V is TRBV28; 7 bases align to TRBD1. Germline V lookup: CDR1 MDHEN, CDR2 SYDVKM. The CDR3 runs to 14 residues. The V and J ends lost 5 bases and 6 bases, in that order; junction bases with no gene match: 4.

The chain has TRBV19 and TRBJ1-2; D uncertain. Trimming removed 7 bases from V and 8 bases from J, with 20 bases in between. The germline gives CDR1 LNHDA, CDR2 SQIVND (reference sequence). The CDR3 loop spans 14 amino acids. The CDR3 reads CASTPRLAPWGYTF. In DNA, the CDR3 is TGTGCCAGTACCCCTAGACTAGCCCCATGGGGCTACACCTTC.